This T cell receptor (beta chain) was sequenced during a study of Graves' ophthalmopathy and Graves' hyperthyroidism. If patients had other autoimmune diseases, uncontrolled infections, pregnancy or lactation, they were excluded. CDR3 length: 17 amino acids. Germline CDR1 reads MNHEY; CDR2 reads SVGAGI. The V segment lost 0 bases and the J segment 7 bases; nucleotides outside the gene matches: 10. RNA transcripts were the source from which TCR beta CDR3 regions were amplified. HTBI primers were used in a first-round RT-PCR, which preceded a second-round multiplex PCR. TCRdb reprocessed the multiplex PCR reads with MiXCR, giving one entry per CDR3 protein. The data contain around 470,000 distinct CDR3 sequences, approximately 15% of them singletons.

This chain uses TRBV6-5 with TRBJ2-2, with 8 bases identical to TRBD1. Sequenced input: blood. This sequence was found in a young woman with Graves' ophthalmopathy. CDR3 DNA: TGTGCCAGCAGTTACTCGCGGCCCGGACAGGGAGGCGGGGAGCTGTTTTTT. It encodes CASSYSRPGQGGGELFF.